The clone carrying this T cell receptor (beta chain) has a handful of counts. Its specificity is not known. This specimen belongs to a study of T-cell memory formation after mild COVID-19. Study information: TCR clustering was largely donor specific. Study findings and constraints: Pre-infection memory carried some responding clones, suggesting that cross-reactive memory joined. CM and EM subsets held most contracting CD4+ clones; EMRA held CD8+ ones. Balance between CD4 and CD8 was seen in clones contracting day 15 to 85, and a CD4+ lean was seen in later expanders.

MiXCR, run by TCRdb on the 5' RACE reads, gives a single entry per CDR3 protein. Among around 340,000 distinct CDR3 sequences listed, approximately 16% were seen once. CDR3 length equals 12 residues. Trimming stripped 6 bases from V and 3 bases from J, with 9 bases between. This clonotype was obtained from a man between 18 and 35 years old who had mild COVID-19 (a few samples of this study predate the infection). Cell type and time point are not known. V usage is TRBV12-3 or TRBV12-4 and J usage is TRBJ2-7; D is ambiguous. Sequencing was carried out using PBMCs or a T cell subset sorted from them (not recorded which). The CDR3 loop is CASSQSFYEQYF. Written as DNA, the CDR3 is TGTGCCAGCAGCCAAAGTTTCTACGAGCAGTACTTC.